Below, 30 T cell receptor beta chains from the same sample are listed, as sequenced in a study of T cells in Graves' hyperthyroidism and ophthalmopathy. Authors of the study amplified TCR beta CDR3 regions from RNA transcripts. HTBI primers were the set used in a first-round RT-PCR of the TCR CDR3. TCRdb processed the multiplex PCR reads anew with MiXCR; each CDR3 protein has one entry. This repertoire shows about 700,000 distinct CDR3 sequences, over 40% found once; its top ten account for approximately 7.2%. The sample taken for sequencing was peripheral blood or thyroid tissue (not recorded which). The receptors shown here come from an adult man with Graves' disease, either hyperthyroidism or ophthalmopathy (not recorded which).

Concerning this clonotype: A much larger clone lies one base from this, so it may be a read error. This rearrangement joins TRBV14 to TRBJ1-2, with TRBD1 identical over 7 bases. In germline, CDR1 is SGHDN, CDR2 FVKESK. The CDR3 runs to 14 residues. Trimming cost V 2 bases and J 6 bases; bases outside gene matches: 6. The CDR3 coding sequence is TGTGCCAGCAGCCAAACTAGGACAGGACATGGCTACACCTTC. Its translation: CASSQTRTGHGYTF.

The DNA of the CDR3 is TGTGCCAGCAGCGTCCATCAGGGGGTGAGCTATGGCTACACCTTC. Its protein is CASSVHQGVSYGYTF. The V and J genes are TRBV9 and TRBJ1-2; TRBD1 matches 7 bases. The CDR3 is 15 residues long. Germline-derived CDR1 and CDR2 are SGDLS and YYNGEE. Trimming at V came to 2 bases and at J to 4 bases, leaving 8 bases not matched to a gene.

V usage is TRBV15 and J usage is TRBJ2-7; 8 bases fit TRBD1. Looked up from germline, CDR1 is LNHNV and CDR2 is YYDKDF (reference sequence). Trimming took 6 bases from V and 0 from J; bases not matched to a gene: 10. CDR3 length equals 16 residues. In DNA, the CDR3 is TGTGCCACCAGATTAAAACAGGGGGACCCCTCCTACGAGCAGTACTTC. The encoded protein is CATRLKQGDPSYEQYF. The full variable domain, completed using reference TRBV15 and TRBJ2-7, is DAMVIQNPRYQVTQFGKPVTLSCSQTLNHNVMYWYQQKSSQAPKLLFHYYDKDFNNEADTPDNFQSRRPNTSFCFLDIRSPGLGDTAMYLCATRLKQGDPSYEQYFGPGTRLTVT.

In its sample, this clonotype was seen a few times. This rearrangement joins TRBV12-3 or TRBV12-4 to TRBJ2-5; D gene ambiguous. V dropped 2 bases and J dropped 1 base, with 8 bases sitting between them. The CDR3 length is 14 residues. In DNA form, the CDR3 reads TGTGCCAGCAGTTTATGGATCGGCCAAGAGACCCAGTACTTC. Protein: CASSLWIGQETQYF.

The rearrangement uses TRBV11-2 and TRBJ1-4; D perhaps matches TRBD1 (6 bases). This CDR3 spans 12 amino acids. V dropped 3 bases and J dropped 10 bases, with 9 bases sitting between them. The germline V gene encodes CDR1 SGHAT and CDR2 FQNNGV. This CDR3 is CASSFRGGKLFF. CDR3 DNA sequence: TGTGCCAGCAGCTTCAGGGGTGGAAAACTGTTTTTT. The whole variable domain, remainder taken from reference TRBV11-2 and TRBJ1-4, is EAGVAQSPRYKIIEKRQSVAFWCNPISGHATLYWYQQILGQGPKLLIQFQNNGVVDDSQLPKDRFSAERLKGVDSTLKIQPAKLEDSAVYLCASSFRGGKLFFGSGTQLSVL.

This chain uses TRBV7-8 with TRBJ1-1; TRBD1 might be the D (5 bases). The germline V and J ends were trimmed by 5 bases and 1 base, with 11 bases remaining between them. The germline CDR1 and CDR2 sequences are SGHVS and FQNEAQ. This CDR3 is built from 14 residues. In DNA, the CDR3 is TGTGCCAGCAGCCCGCAGGGTGGGAACACTGAAGCTTTCTTT. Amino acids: CASSPQGGNTEAFF. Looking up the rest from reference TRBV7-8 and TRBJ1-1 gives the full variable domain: GAGVSQSPRYKVAKRGQDVALRCDPISGHVSLFWYQQALGQGPEFLTYFQNEAQLDKSGLPSDRFFAERPEGSVSTLKIQRTQQEDSAVYLCASSPQGGNTEAFFGQGTRLTVV.

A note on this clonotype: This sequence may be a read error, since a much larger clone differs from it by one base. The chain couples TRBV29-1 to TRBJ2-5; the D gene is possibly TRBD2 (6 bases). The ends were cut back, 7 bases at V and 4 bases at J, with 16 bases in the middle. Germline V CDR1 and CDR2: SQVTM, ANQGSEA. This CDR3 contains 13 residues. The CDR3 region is CSAQKTRLETQYF. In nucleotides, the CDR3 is TGCAGCGCCCAAAAGACTAGACTAGAGACCCAGTACTTC.

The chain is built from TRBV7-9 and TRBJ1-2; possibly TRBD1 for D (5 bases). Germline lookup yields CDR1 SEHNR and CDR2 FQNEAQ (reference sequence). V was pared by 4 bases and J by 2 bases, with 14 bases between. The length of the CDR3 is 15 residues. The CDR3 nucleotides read TGTGCCAGCAGCTCCGGGGACGCGGGAAACTATGGCTACACCTTC. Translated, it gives CASSSGDAGNYGYTF.

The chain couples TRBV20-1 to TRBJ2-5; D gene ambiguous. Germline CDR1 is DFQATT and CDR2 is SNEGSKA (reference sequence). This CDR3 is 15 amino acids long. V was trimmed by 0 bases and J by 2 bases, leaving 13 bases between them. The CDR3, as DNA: TGCAGTGCTAGAGATTGGGCGCTGGGACAAGAGACCCAGTACTTC. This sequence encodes CSARDWALGQETQYF.

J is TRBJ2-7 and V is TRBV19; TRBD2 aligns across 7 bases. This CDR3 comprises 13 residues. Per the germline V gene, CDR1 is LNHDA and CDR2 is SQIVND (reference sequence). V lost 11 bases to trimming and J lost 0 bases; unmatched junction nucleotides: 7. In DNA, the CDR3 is TGTGCCTGGAGTGGCGGGGGCTCCTACGAGCAGTACTTC. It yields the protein CAWSGGGSYEQYF.

Here the CDR3 DNA reads TGTGCCAGCTTAGGACAGGGACGATTGAACACTGAAGCTTTCTTT. It codes for CASLGQGRLNTEAFF. This chain connects TRBV14 to TRBJ1-1, with 8 bases identical to TRBD1. Germline V lookup: CDR1 SGHDN, CDR2 FVKESK. J was trimmed by 0 bases and V by 8 bases; bases with no gene match: 8. This CDR3 spans 15 amino acids. Full variable domain (missing parts from reference TRBV14 and TRBJ1-1): EAGVTQFPSHSVIEKGQTVTLRCDPISGHDNLYWYRRVMGKEIKFLLHFVKESKQDESGMPNNRFLAERTGGTYSTLKVQPAELEDSGVYFCASLGQGRLNTEAFFGQGTRLTVV.

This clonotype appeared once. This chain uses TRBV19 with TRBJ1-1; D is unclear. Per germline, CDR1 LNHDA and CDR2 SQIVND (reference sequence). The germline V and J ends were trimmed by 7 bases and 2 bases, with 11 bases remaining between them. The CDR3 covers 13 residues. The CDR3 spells CASKRAANTEAFF. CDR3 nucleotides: TGTGCCAGTAAGAGGGCGGCTAACACTGAAGCTTTCTTT.

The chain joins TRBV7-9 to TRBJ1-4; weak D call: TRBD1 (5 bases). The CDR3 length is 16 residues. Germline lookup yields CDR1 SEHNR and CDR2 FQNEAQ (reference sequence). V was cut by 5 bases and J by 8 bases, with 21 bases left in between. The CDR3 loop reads CASSPGPGKGTEKLFF. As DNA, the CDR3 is TGTGCCAGCAGCCCCGGCCCCGGCAAGGGGACGGAAAAACTGTTTTTT.

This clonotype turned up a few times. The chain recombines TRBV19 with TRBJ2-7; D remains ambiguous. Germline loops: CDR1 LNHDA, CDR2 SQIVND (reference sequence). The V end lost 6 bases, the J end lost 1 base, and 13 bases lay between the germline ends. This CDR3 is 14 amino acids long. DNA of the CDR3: TGTGCCAGTAGGAATGATCCATTGTCCTACGAGCAGTACTTC. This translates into CASRNDPLSYEQYF. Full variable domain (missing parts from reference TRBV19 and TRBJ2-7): DGGITQSPKYLFRKEGQNVTLSCEQNLNHDAMYWYRQDPGQGLRLIYYSQIVNDFQKGDIAEGYSVSREKKESFPLTVTSAQKNPTAFYLCASRNDPLSYEQYFGPGTRLTVT.

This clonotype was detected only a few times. Written as DNA, the CDR3 is TGTGCCAGCAGCCTAGCGGTAATCTACGAGCAGTACTTC. It specifies CASSLAVIYEQYF. This sequence joins TRBV6-1 and TRBJ2-7; 7 bases map to TRBD2. The V gene's germline CDR1 is MNHNS and CDR2 SASEGT. With V trimmed by 6 bases and J by 3 bases, 5 bases remained unmatched. The CDR3 is made up of 13 amino acids.

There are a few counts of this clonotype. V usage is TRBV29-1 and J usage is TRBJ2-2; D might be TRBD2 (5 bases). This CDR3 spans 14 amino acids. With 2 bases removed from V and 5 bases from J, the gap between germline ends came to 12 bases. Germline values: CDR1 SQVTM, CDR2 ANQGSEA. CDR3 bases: TGCAGCGTTGAATCGGCAGGAGGAACCGGGGAGCTGTTTTTT. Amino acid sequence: CSVESAGGTGELFF.

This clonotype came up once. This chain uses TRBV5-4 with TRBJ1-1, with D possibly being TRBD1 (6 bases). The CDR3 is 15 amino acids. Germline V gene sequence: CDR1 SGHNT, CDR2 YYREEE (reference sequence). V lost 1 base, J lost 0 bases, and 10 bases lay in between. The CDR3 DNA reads TGTGCCAGCAGCTTGTTTAGGGGGGTGAACACTGAAGCTTTCTTT. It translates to CASSLFRGVNTEAFF.

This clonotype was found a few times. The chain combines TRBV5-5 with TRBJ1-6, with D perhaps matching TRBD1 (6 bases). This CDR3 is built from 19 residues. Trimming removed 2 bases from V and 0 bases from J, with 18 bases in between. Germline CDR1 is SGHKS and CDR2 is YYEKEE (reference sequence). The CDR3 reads CASSFKGGGASSYNSPLHF. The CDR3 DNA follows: TGTGCCAGCAGCTTCAAAGGAGGGGGGGCGAGCTCCTATAATTCACCCCTCCACTTT. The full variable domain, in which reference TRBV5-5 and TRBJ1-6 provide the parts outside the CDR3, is DAGVTQSPTHLIKTRGQQVTLRCSPISGHKSVSWYQQVLGQGPQFIFQYYEKEERGRGNFPDRFSARQFPNYSSELNVNALLLGDSALYLCASSFKGGGASSYNSPLHFGNGTRLTVT.

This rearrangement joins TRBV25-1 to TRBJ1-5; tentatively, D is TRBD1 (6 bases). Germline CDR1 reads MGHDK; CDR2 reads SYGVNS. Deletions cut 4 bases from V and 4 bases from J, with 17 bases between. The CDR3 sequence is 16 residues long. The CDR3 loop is CASSAITGSENQPQHF. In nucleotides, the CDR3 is TGTGCCAGCAGTGCTATTACAGGGTCCGAGAATCAGCCCCAGCATTTT.

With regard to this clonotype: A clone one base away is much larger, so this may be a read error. CDR3 sequence (DNA): TGTGCCAGCAAAGGTAGGTCAGCCCAGAGCACTGAAGCTTTCTTT. This sequence encodes CASKGRSAQSTEAFF. This rearrangement joins TRBV2 to TRBJ1-1; D remains ambiguous. V lost 7 bases and J 4 bases, leaving 19 bases between the germline ends. Germline-derived CDR1 and CDR2 are SNHLY and FYNNEI. The CDR3 loop spans 15 amino acids.

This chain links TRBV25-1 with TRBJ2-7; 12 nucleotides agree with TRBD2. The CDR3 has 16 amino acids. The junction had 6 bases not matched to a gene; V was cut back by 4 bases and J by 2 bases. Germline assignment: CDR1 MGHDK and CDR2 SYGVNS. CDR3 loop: CASSVSPSGRAYEQYF. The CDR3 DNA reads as TGTGCCAGCAGTGTCTCCCCTAGCGGGAGGGCCTACGAGCAGTACTTC.

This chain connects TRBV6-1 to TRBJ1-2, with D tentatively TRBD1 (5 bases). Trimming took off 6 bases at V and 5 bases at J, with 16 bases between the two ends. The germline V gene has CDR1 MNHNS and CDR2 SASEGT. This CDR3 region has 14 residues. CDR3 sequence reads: CASSPIQGSYGYTF. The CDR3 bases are TGTGCCAGCAGCCCCATCCAGGGCAGTTATGGCTACACCTTC.

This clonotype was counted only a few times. The CDR3 nucleotides read TGCGCCAGCAGCTTATCCCCCGGGACAGGGGGCGAGCAGTACTTC. Residues: CASSLSPGTGGEQYF. V usage is TRBV5-1 and J usage is TRBJ2-7; 11 nucleotides line up with TRBD1. This CDR3 has 15 residues. Germline lookup yields CDR1 SGHRS and CDR2 YFSETQ. The V segment lost 2 bases and the J segment 6 bases; nucleotides outside the gene matches: 7. The full variable domain, completed using reference TRBV5-1 and TRBJ2-7, is KAGVTQTPRYLIKTRGQQVTLSCSPISGHRSVSWYQQTPGQGLQFLFEYFSETQRNKGNFPGRFSGRQFSNSRSEMNVSTLELGDSALYLCASSLSPGTGGEQYFGPGTRLTVT.

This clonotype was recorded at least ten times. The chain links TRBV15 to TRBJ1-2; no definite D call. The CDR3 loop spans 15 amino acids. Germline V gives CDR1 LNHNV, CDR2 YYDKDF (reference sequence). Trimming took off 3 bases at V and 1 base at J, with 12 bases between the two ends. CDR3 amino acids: CATSSSLDLNYGYTF. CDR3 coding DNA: TGTGCCACCAGCAGCTCCCTCGACCTTAACTATGGCTACACCTTC.

CDR3 nucleotide sequence: TGTGCCAGCAGCTTAAGATCGGGAGACACCGGGGAGCTGTTTTTT. It encodes CASSLRSGDTGELFF. The rearrangement uses TRBV13 and TRBJ2-2, with D possibly matching TRBD2 (6 bases). The CDR3 spans 15 residues. Germline-derived CDR1 and CDR2 are PRHDT and FYEKMQ (reference sequence). The V and J ends lost 2 bases and 3 bases respectively, with 10 bases between them. The full variable domain, with the rest looked up from reference TRBV13 and TRBJ2-2, is AAGVIQSPRHLIKEKRETATLKCYPIPRHDTVYWYQQGPGQDPQFLISFYEKMQSDKGSIPDRFSAQQFSDYHSELNMSSLELGDSALYFCASSLRSGDTGELFFGEGSRLTVL.

The CDR3 nucleotides are TGTGCCAGTCGGAGGATGGGCACCGGGGAGCTGTTTTTT. Translation gives CASRRMGTGELFF. The chain employs TRBV19 and TRBJ2-2; D possibly corresponds to TRBD2 (5 bases). The V gene lost 8 bases and the J gene lost 4 bases, with 11 bases spanning the gap. Per germline, CDR1 LNHDA and CDR2 SQIVND (reference sequence). The CDR3 runs to 13 residues. The full variable domain, its missing parts supplied by reference TRBV19 and TRBJ2-2, is DGGITQSPKYLFRKEGQNVTLSCEQNLNHDAMYWYRQDPGQGLRLIYYSQIVNDFQKGDIAEGYSVSREKKESFPLTVTSAQKNPTAFYLCASRRMGTGELFFGEGSRLTVL.

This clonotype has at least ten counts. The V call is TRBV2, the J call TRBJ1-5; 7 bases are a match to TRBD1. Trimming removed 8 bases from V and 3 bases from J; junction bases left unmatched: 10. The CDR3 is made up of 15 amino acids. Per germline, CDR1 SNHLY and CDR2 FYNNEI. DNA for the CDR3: TGTGCCAGCGGGACAGACAGGAGTGACAATCAGCCCCAGCATTTT. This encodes CASGTDRSDNQPQHF.

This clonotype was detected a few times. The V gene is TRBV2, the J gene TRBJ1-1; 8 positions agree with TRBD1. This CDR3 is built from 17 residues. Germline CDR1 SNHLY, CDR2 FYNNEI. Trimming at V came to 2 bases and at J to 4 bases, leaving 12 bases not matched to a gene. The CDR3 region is CASSETGGVGLSTEAFF. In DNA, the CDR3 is TGTGCCAGCAGTGAAACAGGGGGAGTAGGGTTAAGCACTGAAGCTTTCTTT.

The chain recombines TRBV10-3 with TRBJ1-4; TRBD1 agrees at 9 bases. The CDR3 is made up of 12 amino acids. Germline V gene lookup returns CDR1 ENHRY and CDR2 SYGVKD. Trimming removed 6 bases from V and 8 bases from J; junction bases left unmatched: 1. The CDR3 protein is CAIRDRGEKLFF. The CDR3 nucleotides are TGTGCCATCAGGGACAGGGGAGAAAAACTGTTTTTT.

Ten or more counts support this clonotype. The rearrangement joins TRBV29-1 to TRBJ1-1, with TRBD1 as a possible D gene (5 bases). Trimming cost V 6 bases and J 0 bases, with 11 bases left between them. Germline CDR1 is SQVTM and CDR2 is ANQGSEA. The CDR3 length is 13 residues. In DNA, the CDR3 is TGCAGCGTGGCCCGACAGATGAACACTGAAGCTTTCTTT. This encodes CSVARQMNTEAFF. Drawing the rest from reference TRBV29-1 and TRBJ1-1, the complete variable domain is SAVISQKPSRDICQRGTSLTIQCQVDSQVTMMFWYRQQPGQSLTLIATANQGSEATYESGFVIDKFPISRPNLTFSTLTVSNMSPEDSSIYLCSVARQMNTEAFFGQGTRLTVV.